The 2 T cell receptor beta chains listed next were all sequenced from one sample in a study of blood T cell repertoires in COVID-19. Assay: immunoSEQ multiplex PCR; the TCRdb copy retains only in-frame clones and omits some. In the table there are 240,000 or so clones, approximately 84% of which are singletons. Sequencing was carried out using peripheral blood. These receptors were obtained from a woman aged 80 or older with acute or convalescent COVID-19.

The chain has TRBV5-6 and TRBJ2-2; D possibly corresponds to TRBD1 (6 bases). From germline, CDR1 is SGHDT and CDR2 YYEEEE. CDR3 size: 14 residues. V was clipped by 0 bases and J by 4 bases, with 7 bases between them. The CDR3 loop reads CASSLGRGTGELFF. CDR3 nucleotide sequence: TGTGCCAGCAGCTTGGGCAGGGGCACCGGGGAGCTGTTTTTT.

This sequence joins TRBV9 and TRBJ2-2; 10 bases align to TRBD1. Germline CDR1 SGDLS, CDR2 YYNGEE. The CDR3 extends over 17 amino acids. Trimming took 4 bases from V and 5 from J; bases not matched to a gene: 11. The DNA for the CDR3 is TGTGCCAGCAGCAACTCTAGGGACAGGGGAGGGACCGGGGAGCTGTTTTTT. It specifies CASSNSRDRGGTGELFF.